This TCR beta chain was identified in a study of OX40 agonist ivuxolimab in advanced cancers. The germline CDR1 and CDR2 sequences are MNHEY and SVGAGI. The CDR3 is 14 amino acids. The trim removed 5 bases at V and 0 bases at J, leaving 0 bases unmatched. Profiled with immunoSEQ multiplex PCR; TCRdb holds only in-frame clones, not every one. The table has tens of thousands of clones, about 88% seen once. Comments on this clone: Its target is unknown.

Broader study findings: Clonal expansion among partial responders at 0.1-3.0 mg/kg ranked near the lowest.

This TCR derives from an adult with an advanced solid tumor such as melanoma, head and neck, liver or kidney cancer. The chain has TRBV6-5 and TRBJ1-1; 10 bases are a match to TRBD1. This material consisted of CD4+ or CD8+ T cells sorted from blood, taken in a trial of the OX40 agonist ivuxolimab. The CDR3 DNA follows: TGTGCCAGCAGTGACAGGGGGCTGAACACTGAAGCTTTCTTT. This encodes CASSDRGLNTEAFF.